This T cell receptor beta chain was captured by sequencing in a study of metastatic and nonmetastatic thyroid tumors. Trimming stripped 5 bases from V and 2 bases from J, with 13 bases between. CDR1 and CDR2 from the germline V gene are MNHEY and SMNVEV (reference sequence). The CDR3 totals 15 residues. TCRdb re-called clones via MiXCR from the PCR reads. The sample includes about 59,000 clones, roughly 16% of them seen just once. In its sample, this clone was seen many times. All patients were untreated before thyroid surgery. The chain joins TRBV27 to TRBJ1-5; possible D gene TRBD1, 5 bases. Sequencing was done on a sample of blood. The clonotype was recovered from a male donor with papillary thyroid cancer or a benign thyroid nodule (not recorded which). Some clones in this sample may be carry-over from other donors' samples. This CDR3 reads CASSPGPRGNQPQHF. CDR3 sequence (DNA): TGTGCCAGCAGTCCGGGACCTAGGGGCAATCAGCCCCAGCATTTT.